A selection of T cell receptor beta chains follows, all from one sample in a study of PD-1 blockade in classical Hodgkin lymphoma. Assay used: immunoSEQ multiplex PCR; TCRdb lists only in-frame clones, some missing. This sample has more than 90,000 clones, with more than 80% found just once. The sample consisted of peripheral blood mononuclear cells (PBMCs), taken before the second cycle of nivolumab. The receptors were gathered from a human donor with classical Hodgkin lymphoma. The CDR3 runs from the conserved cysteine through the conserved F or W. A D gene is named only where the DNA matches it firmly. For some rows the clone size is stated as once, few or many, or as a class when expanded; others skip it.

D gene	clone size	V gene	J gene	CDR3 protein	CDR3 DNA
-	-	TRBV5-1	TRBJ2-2	CASSFLAEANTGELFF	TGCGCCAGCAGCTTCTTAGCGGAAGCGAACACCGGGGAGCTGTTTTTT
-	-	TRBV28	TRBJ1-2	CASRTVIGYTF	TGTGCCAGCAGGACCGTTATAGGCTACACCTTC
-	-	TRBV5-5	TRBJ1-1	CASTPVGENTEAFF	TGTGCCAGCACCCCCGTGGGGGAGAACACTGAAGCTTTCTTT
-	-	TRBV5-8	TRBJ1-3	CASSPGQHSGNTIYF	TGTGCCAGCAGCCCCGGACAGCACTCTGGAAACACCATATATTTT
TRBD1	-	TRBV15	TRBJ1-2	CATADRGYGYTF	TGTGCCACCGCCGACAGGGGCTATGGCTACACCTTC
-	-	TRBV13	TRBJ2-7	CASSQGVYEQYF	TGTGCCAGCAGCCAAGGGGTCTACGAGCAGTACTTC
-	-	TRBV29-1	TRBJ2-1	CSVEVYNEQFF	TGCAGCGTTGAAGTCTACAATGAGCAGTTCTTC
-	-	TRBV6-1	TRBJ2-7	CASSEAAGYEQYF	TGTGCCAGCAGTGAAGCCGCAGGCTACGAGCAGTACTTC
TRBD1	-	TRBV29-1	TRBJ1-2	CSVVGQGAWGYTF	TGCAGCGTTGTGGGCCAGGGGGCCTGGGGCTACACCTTC
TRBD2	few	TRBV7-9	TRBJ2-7	CASSLGGAAGVEQYF	TGTGCCAGCAGCTTAGGGGGGGCAGCGGGAGTCGAGCAGTACTTC
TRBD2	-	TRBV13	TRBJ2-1	CASRGGAGAYNEQFF	TGTGCCAGCAGGGGCGGGGCGGGGGCCTACAATGAGCAGTTCTTC
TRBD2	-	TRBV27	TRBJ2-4	CASSPLGLAGGPLAKNIQYF	TGTGCCAGCAGTCCCCTCGGACTAGCGGGAGGACCGCTAGCCAAAAACATTCAGTACTTC
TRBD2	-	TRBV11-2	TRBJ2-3	CASSLVPSGRDTQYF	TGTGCCAGCAGCTTAGTTCCTAGCGGGAGGGATACGCAGTATTTT
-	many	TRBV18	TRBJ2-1	CASSPLPSYNEQFF	TGTGCCAGCTCACCCCTTCCCTCCTACAATGAGCAGTTCTTC